The 28 T cell receptor beta chains in this list originate from one sample, sequenced in a study of cytomegalovirus exposure and HLA in healthy donors. Assay used: immunoSEQ multiplex PCR; TCRdb lists only in-frame clones, some missing. Here the sample spans 200,000 or so clones, more than 80% being singletons. Sequences were obtained from PBMCs. These receptors were obtained from a man younger than 35 in good health and CMV-seropositive.

The V call is TRBV19, the J call TRBJ1-2; D is unclear. CDR1 is LNHDA, CDR2 SQIVND, per germline (reference sequence). Between the trimmed V and J ends, which lost 2 bases and 0 bases, there was a span of 13 bases. The CDR3 covers 16 residues. The CDR3 reads CASSISSRRSNYGYTF. CDR3 DNA: TGTGCCAGTAGTATAAGCAGTCGCAGGTCTAACTATGGCTACACCTTC.

V usage is TRBV5-6 and J usage is TRBJ2-7, with D perhaps matching TRBD2 (6 bases). CDR1 SGHDT and CDR2 YYEEEE come from the germline V gene. V was clipped by 5 bases and J by 1 base, with 16 bases between them. The CDR3 is 15 residues long. CDR3 loop: CASSWRAQKSYEQYF. CDR3 nucleotides: TGTGCCAGCAGTTGGAGGGCTCAGAAATCCTACGAGCAGTACTTC.

This clone was observed a single time. The chain couples TRBV29-1 to TRBJ2-7; 7 bases are shared with TRBD2. The CDR3 loop spans 12 amino acids. CDR1 and CDR2 (germline): SQVTM, ANQGSEA. The ends lost 1 base at V and 7 bases at J; junction bases unmatched: 4. The CDR3 region has the DNA TGCAGCGTTGAAGGGGGGGGGAGGGAGCAGTACTTC. This codes for CSVEGGGREQYF.

This chain uses TRBV15 with TRBJ2-1, with a weak D call TRBD2 (6 bases). Germline assignment: CDR1 LNHNV and CDR2 YYDKDF (reference sequence). CDR3 length: 15 amino acids. Trimming stripped 2 bases from V and 6 bases from J, with 14 bases between. CDR3 amino acids: CATSRSRTIPNEQFF. CDR3 nucleotides: TGTGCCACCAGCAGATCCCGGACTATTCCCAATGAGCAGTTCTTC. Together with reference TRBV15 and TRBJ2-1, the CDR3 gives the full variable domain: DAMVIQNPRYQVTQFGKPVTLSCSQTLNHNVMYWYQQKSSQAPKLLFHYYDKDFNNEADTPDNFQSRRPNTSFCFLDIRSPGLGDTAMYLCATSRSRTIPNEQFFGPGTRLTVL.

The chain carries TRBV11-2 and TRBJ2-5, with 7 bases identical to TRBD2. This CDR3 spans 14 amino acids. Germline loops: CDR1 SGHAT, CDR2 FQNNGV. V lost 1 base and J lost 4; bases outside the gene matches: 3. This CDR3 is CASSLGTRLETQYF. In nucleotides, the CDR3 is TGTGCCAGCAGCTTAGGGACTAGGTTAGAGACCCAGTACTTC.

The chain recombines TRBV15 with TRBJ2-1, with D possibly being TRBD2 (5 bases). The V gene's germline CDR1 is LNHNV and CDR2 YYDKDF (reference sequence). The length of the CDR3 is 13 residues. V was cut by 0 bases and J by 7 bases, with 7 bases left in between. The DNA for the CDR3 is TGTGCCACCAGCAGAGACAGCGGAAATGAGCAGTTCTTC. Its protein product is CATSRDSGNEQFF.

This clone appeared once. J is TRBJ2-3 and V is TRBV11-2; 9 positions agree with TRBD2. The CDR3 is 16 residues long. Germline CDR1 reads SGHAT; CDR2 reads FQNNGV. J was trimmed by 3 bases and V by 3 bases; bases with no gene match: 7. CDR3 sequence reads: CASSFRAGGLTDTQYF. Written as DNA, the CDR3 is TGTGCCAGCAGCTTTAGGGCGGGAGGGCTTACAGATACGCAGTATTTT. Full variable domain (outside the CDR3, taken from reference TRBV11-2 and TRBJ2-3): EAGVAQSPRYKIIEKRQSVAFWCNPISGHATLYWYQQILGQGPKLLIQFQNNGVVDDSQLPKDRFSAERLKGVDSTLKIQPAKLEDSAVYLCASSFRAGGLTDTQYFGPGTRLTVL.

V usage is TRBV9 and J usage is TRBJ2-3; D remains ambiguous. The germline gives CDR1 SGDLS, CDR2 YYNGEE. The CDR3 spans 12 residues. The V end was cut by 5 bases, the J end by 1 base, with 5 bases between. CDR3 coding DNA: TGTGCCAGCAGGAGCGGCACAGATACGCAGTATTTT. This gives the protein CASRSGTDTQYF.

This clone was seen once. The rearrangement joins TRBV4-2 to TRBJ2-2, with D possibly TRBD1 on 5 matching bases. The ends were cut back, 2 bases at V and 7 bases at J, with 11 bases in the middle. The CDR3 sequence is 14 residues long. The germline V gene has CDR1 LGHNA and CDR2 YNFKEQ. Here the CDR3 reads CASSQQGDGGELFF. As DNA, the CDR3 is TGTGCCAGCAGCCAACAGGGCGATGGCGGGGAGCTGTTTTTT.

This clone was recorded once. The chain has TRBV6-1 and TRBJ1-2; possible D gene TRBD1, 5 bases. Germline CDR1 reads MNHNS; CDR2 reads SASEGT. The germline V and J ends were trimmed by 10 bases and 4 bases, with 13 bases remaining between them. The length of the CDR3 is 12 residues. Written as DNA, the CDR3 is TGTGCCACCGCGGGGCCTGGCTATGGCTACACCTTC. Residues: CATAGPGYGYTF.

This chain joins TRBV2 and TRBJ2-5; 13 positions agree with TRBD2. Unmatched junction bases numbered 7, after V lost 6 bases and J lost 3 bases. The CDR3 runs 16 residues. Germline V CDR1 and CDR2: SNHLY, FYNNEI. CDR3: CASSGLGLAGEETQYF. CDR3 bases: TGTGCCAGCAGCGGACTCGGACTAGCGGGAGAAGAGACCCAGTACTTC. Full variable domain (remainder filled in from reference TRBV2 and TRBJ2-5): EPEVTQTPSHQVTQMGQEVILRCVPISNHLYFYWYRQILGQKVEFLVSFYNNEISEKSEIFDDQFSVERPDGSNFTLKIRSTKLEDSAMYFCASSGLGLAGEETQYFGPGTRLLVL.

V is TRBV11-2 and J is TRBJ2-1, with 11 nucleotides matching TRBD1. V gave up 5 bases and J gave up 7 bases; unmatched junction bases: 7. CDR3 length equals 15 residues. The germline V gene encodes CDR1 SGHAT and CDR2 FQNNGV. CDR3 loop: CASSPDRGRRNEQFF. CDR3 nucleotides: TGTGCCAGCAGCCCGGACAGGGGGCGCCGAAATGAGCAGTTCTTC.

The chain links TRBV6-5 to TRBJ2-7, with TRBD2 identical over 9 bases. This CDR3 has 12 residues. In germline, CDR1 is MNHEY, CDR2 SVGAGI. Trimming cost V 2 bases and J 12 bases; bases outside gene matches: 5. CDR3 amino acids: CASSYGLALWYF. DNA of the CDR3: TGTGCCAGCAGTTACGGACTAGCGTTGTGGTACTTC.

V gene TRBV7-3 combines with J gene TRBJ2-1; 8 bases are shared with TRBD2. The CDR3 loop spans 15 amino acids. Per the germline V gene, CDR1 is SGHTA and CDR2 is FQGTGA. The junction had 7 bases not matched to a gene; V was cut back by 1 base and J by 8 bases. CDR3 coding DNA: TGTGCCAGCAGCTTAATGGGACTAGTGGATGATGAGCAGTTCTTC. Translated, it gives CASSLMGLVDDEQFF. The entire variable domain, with the rest obtained from reference TRBV7-3 and TRBJ2-1, is as follows: GAGVSQTPSNKVTEKGKYVELRCDPISGHTALYWYRQSLGQGPEFLIYFQGTGAADDSGLPNDRFFAVRPEGSVSTLKIQRTERGDSAVYLCASSLMGLVDDEQFFGPGTRLTVL.

J is TRBJ2-2 and V is TRBV30; perhaps TRBD1 as D (5 bases). From germline, CDR1 is GTSNPN and CDR2 SVGIG (reference sequence). V was cut by 4 bases and J by 6 bases, with 9 bases left in between. This CDR3 contains 12 residues. CDR3 residues: CAWNQGPGELFF. The CDR3 DNA reads TGTGCCTGGAACCAGGGCCCCGGGGAGCTGTTTTTT.

This rearrangement joins TRBV7-9 to TRBJ2-1; a weak D match, TRBD1 (5 bases). Germline values: CDR1 SEHNR, CDR2 FQNEAQ (reference sequence). V lost 4 bases and J lost 0, with 7 bases in between. The CDR3 runs 14 residues. CDR3 region: CASSSRVSYNEQFF. DNA for the CDR3: TGTGCCAGCAGCTCCAGGGTCTCCTACAATGAGCAGTTCTTC.

The V and J genes are TRBV28 and TRBJ2-5; 7 nucleotides agree with TRBD2. The germline V gene encodes CDR1 MDHEN and CDR2 SYDVKM. Losses at the gene ends were 7 bases for V and 8 bases for J; bases not matched to a gene: 10. The length of the CDR3 is 13 residues. CDR3 nucleotide sequence: TGTGCCAGCAATCCTGGGGGGGGTAGAACCCAGTACTTC. Translation gives CASNPGGGRTQYF.

The chain employs TRBV5-4 and TRBJ2-1; D call uncertain. Trimming removed 0 bases from V and 2 bases from J, with 6 bases in between. The CDR3 has 14 residues. From germline, CDR1 is SGHNT and CDR2 YYREEE (reference sequence). This chain's CDR3 is CASSLAIPYNEQFF. CDR3 DNA: TGTGCCAGCAGCTTGGCCATCCCCTACAATGAGCAGTTCTTC. The whole variable domain, filled in from reference TRBV5-4 and TRBJ2-1, reads ETGVTQSPTHLIKTRGQQVTLRCSSQSGHNTVSWYQQALGQGPQFIFQYYREEENGRGNFPPRFSGLQFPNYSSELNVNALELDDSALYLCASSLAIPYNEQFFGPGTRLTVL.

This clone was detected only a few times. The genes are TRBV2 and TRBJ2-3; 7 nucleotides match TRBD1. CDR3 length: 15 amino acids. Germline CDR1 and CDR2: SNHLY and FYNNEI. The junction had 6 bases not matched to a gene; V was cut back by 6 bases and J by 0 bases. DNA for the CDR3: TGTGCCAGCAGAGAACAGGGGCCTAGCACAGATACGCAGTATTTT. Protein sequence: CASREQGPSTDTQYF.

The rearrangement links TRBV15 to TRBJ2-7; D gene unclear. Germline-derived CDR1 and CDR2 are LNHNV and YYDKDF (reference sequence). The V gene lost 8 bases and the J gene lost 3 bases, with 8 bases spanning the gap. The CDR3 runs 11 residues. In DNA form, the CDR3 reads TGTGCCACCGGGCCTATCTACGAGCAGTACTTC. The encoded protein is CATGPIYEQYF.

The chain recombines TRBV19 with TRBJ2-5, with TRBD2 matching 8 bases. The CDR3 extends over 14 amino acids. Germline V gene data show CDR1 as LNHDA and CDR2 as SQIVND (reference sequence). The trim removed 5 bases at V and 5 bases at J, leaving 7 bases unmatched. This CDR3 reads CASSSKRGGETQYF. CDR3 nucleotide sequence: TGTGCCAGTAGTTCGAAACGCGGGGGGGAGACCCAGTACTTC.

The V gene is TRBV30, the J gene TRBJ1-1; TRBD1 agrees at 9 bases. Looked up from germline, CDR1 is GTSNPN and CDR2 is SVGIG (reference sequence). V was clipped by 0 bases and J by 3 bases; unmatched bases: 2. The CDR3 is 14 amino acids. CDR3 nucleotides: TGTGCCTGGAGTGTACGGACAGGGGACACTGAAGCTTTCTTT. Translation: CAWSVRTGDTEAFF.

The rearrangement uses TRBV27 and TRBJ2-1; no clear D. CDR3 length: 15 amino acids. The V gene lost 2 bases and the J gene lost 2 bases, with 10 bases spanning the gap. The germline CDR1 and CDR2 sequences are MNHEY and SMNVEV (reference sequence). In nucleotides, the CDR3 is TGTGCCAGCAGTTTAGAAAGAACTCCCTACAATGAGCAGTTCTTC. Its protein is CASSLERTPYNEQFF.

The chain couples TRBV19 to TRBJ1-1; possible D gene TRBD1, 6 bases. Trimming removed 4 bases from V and 1 base from J, with 10 bases in between. CDR3 size: 14 residues. From germline, CDR1 is LNHDA and CDR2 SQIVND (reference sequence). CDR3 nucleotide sequence: TGTGCCAGTAGTAGCTGGACAGAGAACACTGAAGCTTTCTTT. It encodes CASSSWTENTEAFF.

The chain couples TRBV6-6 to TRBJ1-2; D not certain. The length of the CDR3 is 16 residues. The V and J ends lost 3 bases and 5 bases respectively, with 19 bases between them. The germline gives CDR1 MNHNY, CDR2 SVGAGI (reference sequence). The CDR3 DNA is TGTGCCAGCAGTTATCTTATCGTAGCTGGGGAGTATGGCTACACCTTC. Translated, it gives CASSYLIVAGEYGYTF.

The gene calls are TRBV30 and TRBJ1-5; 9 bases are shared with TRBD1. Looked up from germline, CDR1 is GTSNPN and CDR2 is SVGIG (reference sequence). This CDR3 spans 13 amino acids. V shed 3 bases and J 5 bases; nucleotides not matched to a gene: 2. CDR3 bases: TGTGCCTGGAGGGACAGGGGAGATCAGCCCCAGCATTTT. It specifies CAWRDRGDQPQHF.

The chain is built from TRBV27 and TRBJ2-4, with 10 bases fitting TRBD2. The CDR3 runs to 16 residues. Germline-derived CDR1 and CDR2 are MNHEY and SMNVEV (reference sequence). V lost 6 bases to trimming and J lost 9 bases; unmatched junction nucleotides: 14. The chain's CDR3 is CASRTTSGSGRGIQYF. CDR3 bases: TGTGCCAGCAGGACGACTAGCGGAAGCGGGAGGGGCATTCAGTACTTC.

The V call is TRBV27, the J call TRBJ2-7, with a possible D match to TRBD2 (5 bases). The V gene's germline CDR1 is MNHEY and CDR2 SMNVEV (reference sequence). The CDR3 has 15 residues. V was pared by 0 bases and J by 5 bases, with 14 bases between. CDR3 region: CASSLSGAAPNEQYF. Here the CDR3 DNA reads TGTGCCAGCAGTTTATCTGGAGCGGCCCCCAACGAGCAGTACTTC.